This passage covers 28 T cell receptor beta chains from one sample sequenced in a study of TIL therapy for anti-PD-1-resistant metastatic lung cancer. The time point is: pre-treatment sample, taken before nivolumab and TIL therapy. Pleural nodules or supraclavicular lymph nodes made up most of the excised metastases sampled. Sequencing used immunoSEQ v3. Method: immunoSEQ multiplex PCR; TCRdb's copy keeps in-frame clones and lacks some. The repertoire holds under 100,000 clones, roughly 65% seen once, with about 10% in the top ten. This specimen consisted of tumor tissue, obtained at baseline. Receptors originate from a person aged 25-79 years with non-small cell lung cancer.

The chain recombines TRBV9 with TRBJ2-3, with D possibly matching TRBD2 (6 bases). The V and J ends lost 2 bases and 6 bases respectively, with 16 bases between them. CDR3 length equals 15 residues. The germline V gene encodes CDR1 SGDLS and CDR2 YYNGEE. Here the CDR3 DNA reads TGTGCCAGCAGCGTCCAGTCTAGCGAGTCGGATACGCAGTATTTT. As protein: CASSVQSSESDTQYF.

The chain employs TRBV24-1 and TRBJ2-2, with TRBD1 matching over 8 bases. V trimming: 0 bases; J trimming: 7 bases; junction bases outside the gene matches: 6. Germline CDR1 reads KGHDR; CDR2 reads SFDVKD. The CDR3 spans 16 residues. The CDR3 DNA follows: TGTGCCACCAGTGATTTGCAAACAGGGGGGATCGGGGAGCTGTTTTTT. Amino acid sequence: CATSDLQTGGIGELFF.

The chain links TRBV4-1 to TRBJ2-7, with D perhaps being TRBD1 or TRBD2 (5 bases each). The CDR3 loop spans 17 amino acids. CDR1 and CDR2 from the germline V gene are MGHRA and YSYEKL. V dropped 3 bases and J dropped 6 bases, with 24 bases sitting between them. CDR3 coding DNA: TGCGCCAGCAGCCATATCCTCGCCGGGACCTTGTGGGGCGAGCAGTACTTC. The encoded protein is CASSHILAGTLWGEQYF.

The J gene is TRBJ1-1, the V gene TRBV19, with a weak D call TRBD1 (5 bases). In germline, CDR1 is LNHDA, CDR2 SQIVND (reference sequence). CDR3 size: 15 residues. V lost 5 bases and J lost 1, with 14 bases in between. Here the CDR3 DNA reads TGTGCCAGTAGTGTATTAAAAGGGACGAACACTGAAGCTTTCTTT. It specifies CASSVLKGTNTEAFF.

This sequence joins TRBV3-1 (or the pseudogene TRBV3-2) and TRBJ2-7, with 11 nucleotides matching TRBD2. The junction had 4 bases not matched to a gene; V was cut back by 4 bases and J by 2 bases. CDR3 size: 15 residues. Germline-derived CDR1 and CDR2 are LGHDT and YNNKEL (reference sequence). The CDR3 protein is CASSPTSGGTYEQYF. The CDR3 nucleotides are TGTGCCAGCAGCCCTACTAGCGGGGGCACCTACGAGCAGTACTTC.

This clone has more than one count but fewer than ten. The J gene is TRBJ2-1, the V gene TRBV24-1; 12 bases match TRBD2. The CDR3 contains 15 residues. Germline-derived CDR1 and CDR2 are KGHDR and SFDVKD. V shed 7 bases and J 7 bases; nucleotides not matched to a gene: 7. CDR3 coding DNA: TGTGCCACCAGGACTAGCGGGGGCAGTGGTAATGAGCAGTTCTTC. Translation: CATRTSGGSGNEQFF.

This chain links TRBV4-1 with TRBJ1-5; tentative D call: TRBD1 (6 bases). Trimming removed 4 bases from V and 0 bases from J, with 10 bases in between. This CDR3 contains 15 residues. The germline CDR1 and CDR2 sequences are MGHRA and YSYEKL. CDR3: CASSRRGYSNQPQHF. The CDR3, as DNA: TGCGCCAGCAGCCGTAGGGGGTATAGCAATCAGCCCCAGCATTTT.

The gene calls are TRBV28 and TRBJ2-7, with no clear D. With 5 bases removed from V and 1 base from J, the gap between germline ends came to 12 bases. CDR3 length: 14 residues. The germline V gene encodes CDR1 MDHEN and CDR2 SYDVKM. The DNA for the CDR3 is TGTGCCAGCAGTAAGAACGGCGTATCCTACGAGCAGTACTTC. Its protein product is CASSKNGVSYEQYF.

V and J are TRBV6-2 or TRBV6-3 and TRBJ2-7; tentative D call: TRBD2 (6 bases). Germline CDR1 is MNHEY and CDR2 is SVGEGT. The V and J ends lost 6 bases and 7 bases respectively, with 16 bases between them. This CDR3 has 13 amino acids. The CDR3 region has the DNA TGTGCCAGCAGCAGGGACTTCATAGGGGAGCAGTACTTC. It specifies CASSRDFIGEQYF.

The chain joins TRBV7-6 to TRBJ2-5; the D gene is possibly TRBD1 (5 bases). The CDR3 has 12 amino acids. V was trimmed by 8 bases and J by 3 bases, leaving 10 bases between them. Germline CDR1 and CDR2: SGHVS and FNYEAQ. The CDR3 DNA reads TGTGCCAGCGCGAAGGGGAAAGAGACCCAGTACTTC. It codes for CASAKGKETQYF.

The chain combines TRBV5-1 with TRBJ2-7; D could derive from TRBD1 or TRBD2 (5 bases each). Trimming pared 2 bases from V and 5 bases from J, leaving 14 bases between. The CDR3 is made up of 14 amino acids. Germline loops: CDR1 SGHRS, CDR2 YFSETQ. The CDR3 DNA reads TGCGCCAGCAGCTTTGGCAGGGAGAGACACGAGCAGTACTTC. It codes for CASSFGRERHEQYF.

The rearrangement joins TRBV7-2 to TRBJ2-1; no clear D. Germline V gene lookup returns CDR1 SGHTA and CDR2 FQGNSA. CDR3 length: 13 residues. V gave up 3 bases and J gave up 3 bases, with 6 bases separating them. CDR3 in DNA: TGTGCCAGCAGCTTTCAGGTCTACAATGAGCAGTTCTTC. Translation: CASSFQVYNEQFF.

The rearrangement joins TRBV29-1 to TRBJ2-7, with 9 nucleotides matching TRBD1. The V gene end was trimmed by 4 bases and the J gene end by 2 bases; junction bases not matched to a gene: 3. The CDR3 consists of 13 residues. Looked up from germline, CDR1 is SQVTM and CDR2 is ANQGSEA. CDR3 protein: CSVGTGVAYEQYF. The CDR3 nucleotides read TGCAGCGTTGGGACAGGGGTGGCCTACGAGCAGTACTTC.

The CDR3 coding sequence is TGTGCCAGCAGCTCGACTAGCGGGGGGATCGCAGATACGCAGTATTTT. The encoded protein is CASSSTSGGIADTQYF. V usage is TRBV7-2 and J usage is TRBJ2-3, with TRBD2 matching over 13 bases. The CDR3 has 16 residues. The V and J ends lost 4 bases and 4 bases, in that order; junction bases with no gene match: 5. Per germline, CDR1 SGHTA and CDR2 FQGNSA.

This chain joins TRBV7-9 and TRBJ2-1; D may be TRBD2 (6 bases). V dropped 3 bases and J dropped 0 bases, with 9 bases sitting between them. Germline V gene sequence: CDR1 SEHNR, CDR2 FQNEAQ (reference sequence). This CDR3 spans 15 amino acids. DNA for the CDR3: TGTGCCAGCAGCTTTAGGGAGGACTCCTACAATGAGCAGTTCTTC. It yields the protein CASSFREDSYNEQFF.

The CDR3 loop reads CASSLTSGRLYEQYF. Here the CDR3 DNA reads TGTGCCAGCAGTTTAACTAGCGGGCGTCTCTACGAGCAGTACTTC. V usage is TRBV28 and J usage is TRBJ2-7, with TRBD2 identical over 9 bases. The J segment lost 3 bases and the V segment lost 2 bases, leaving 5 bases of the junction unmatched. The germline gives CDR1 MDHEN, CDR2 SYDVKM. This CDR3 is built from 15 residues.

The V gene is TRBV25-1, the J gene TRBJ1-4, with 8 bases matching TRBD1. The CDR3 length is 15 residues. Trimming removed 2 bases from V and 7 bases from J; junction bases left unmatched: 6. Germline V gene sequence: CDR1 MGHDK, CDR2 SYGVNS. The CDR3 spells CASSEPTGGIEKLFF. Here the CDR3 DNA reads TGTGCCAGCAGTGAACCAACAGGGGGGATTGAAAAACTGTTTTTT.

The rearrangement joins TRBV6-5 to TRBJ1-5; the D is unclear. The germline gives CDR1 MNHEY, CDR2 SVGAGI. CDR3 length: 11 amino acids. Trimming left V 8 bases short and J 2 bases short, with 4 bases between. The CDR3 here is CASQGNQPQHF. The CDR3 DNA sequence: TGTGCCAGCCAGGGCAATCAGCCCCAGCATTTT.

V and J are TRBV14 and TRBJ2-6; D possibly uses TRBD1 or TRBD2 (5 bases each). Germline assignment: CDR1 SGHDN and CDR2 FVKESK. The CDR3 runs 16 residues. V lost 1 base to trimming and J lost 4 bases, with 11 bases between them. In DNA, the CDR3 is TGTGCCAGCAGCCAAGGGGGGTGGTTAGGGGCCAACGTCCTGACTTTC. It translates to CASSQGGWLGANVLTF.

The V call is TRBV4-1, the J call TRBJ1-5; no clear D. CDR3 size: 15 residues. Germline-derived CDR1 and CDR2 are MGHRA and YSYEKL. Trimming shortened V by 6 bases and J by 0 bases, and 12 bases separated the two germline ends. This CDR3 reads CASSYRANSNQPQHF. The CDR3 DNA sequence: TGCGCCAGCAGTTACCGGGCTAATAGCAATCAGCCCCAGCATTTT.

This chain joins TRBV19 and TRBJ2-5, with 7 bases matching TRBD2. CDR1 and CDR2 (germline): LNHDA, SQIVND (reference sequence). The V and J ends lost 3 bases and 5 bases, in that order; junction bases with no gene match: 9. The CDR3 has 15 residues. This CDR3 reads CASSIGLAERETQYF. Here the CDR3 DNA reads TGTGCCAGTAGTATCGGGCTAGCGGAAAGGGAGACCCAGTACTTC.

This clone occurred a few times. The V gene is TRBV19, the J gene TRBJ1-2; TRBD1 aligns across 8 bases. The CDR3 length is 17 residues. Germline V lookup: CDR1 LNHDA, CDR2 SQIVND (reference sequence). V shed 2 bases and J 8 bases; nucleotides not matched to a gene: 16. The CDR3 nucleotides are TGTGCCAGTAGTATACGGGACAGGCGCTCCCGAGGCTACGGCTACACCTTC. Amino acid sequence: CASSIRDRRSRGYGYTF.

The chain joins TRBV3-1 (or the pseudogene TRBV3-2) to TRBJ1-1, with 7 bases aligning to TRBD1. The J segment lost 1 base and the V segment lost 5 bases, leaving 4 bases of the junction unmatched. This CDR3 is 14 amino acids long. Germline CDR1 reads LGHDT; CDR2 reads YNNKEL (reference sequence). CDR3 amino acids: CASSKGGTNTEAFF. CDR3 DNA: TGTGCCAGCAGCAAAGGGGGCACGAACACTGAAGCTTTCTTT.

The V gene is TRBV19, the J gene TRBJ1-3; TRBD1 might be the D (6 bases). Germline CDR1 is LNHDA and CDR2 is SQIVND (reference sequence). Trimming removed 7 bases at V and 4 bases at J, with 8 bases between. CDR3 length: 12 residues. The CDR3 reads CASTTGGNTIYF. The CDR3 DNA reads TGTGCCAGTACCACAGGGGGAAACACCATATATTTT.

This sequence joins TRBV27 and TRBJ2-1; D is unresolved. CDR3 size: 15 residues. Germline CDR1 is MNHEY and CDR2 is SMNVEV (reference sequence). V lost 2 bases to trimming and J lost 6 bases, with 14 bases between them. CDR3 nucleotide sequence: TGTGCCAGCAGTTTAACCTCCTCCATGGGCAATGAGCAGTTCTTC. This encodes CASSLTSSMGNEQFF.

This sequence joins TRBV7-6 and TRBJ1-1; D call uncertain. The CDR3 covers 13 residues. Germline-derived CDR1 and CDR2 are SGHVS and FNYEAQ. Trimming removed 4 bases from V and 11 bases from J, with 17 bases in between. As DNA, the CDR3 is TGTGCCAGCAGCTCCCAGGTGGGATTAAGGGCTTTCTTT. Encoded protein: CASSSQVGLRAFF.

The genes are TRBV7-2 and TRBJ2-2, with D tentatively TRBD1 (6 bases). Germline V gene lookup returns CDR1 SGHTA and CDR2 FQGNSA. Deletions cut 4 bases from V and 8 bases from J, with 11 bases between. This CDR3 has 13 amino acids. The DNA of the CDR3 is TGTGCCAGCAGCTCAGGGGCCGCGGGGGAGCTGTTTTTT. This encodes CASSSGAAGELFF.

The V call is TRBV7-9, the J call TRBJ2-7, with TRBD1 identical over 8 bases. This CDR3 has 14 residues. Germline V gives CDR1 SEHNR, CDR2 FQNEAQ (reference sequence). J lost 5 bases, V lost 1 base, and 4 bases had no gene match. The CDR3, as DNA: TGTGCCAGCAGCTTAGTGGACAGGGTGGACGAGCAGTACTTC. This gives the protein CASSLVDRVDEQYF.